The next 6 T cell receptor beta chains were all read from a single sample in a study of blood T cells in healthy people across ages. Primers used in a second PCR of about 6 to 11 cycles were a sample-barcoded 5' primer and a J-beta primer mix. A single record per CDR3 protein comes from TCRdb applying MiXCR to the 5' RACE reads. The sample has 850,000 or so distinct CDR3 sequences, around 26% seen once; the top ten hold roughly 17%. Sequenced material: blood. These receptors were obtained from a woman of 80 years or more in good health.

This clonotype was picked up a small number of times. A much larger clone differs by one base, so this may be a read error. The CDR3 DNA reads as TGTGCCGGCAGCTTAGAGGGGACAGGCTCCAGAGAGACCCAGTACTTC. Protein product: CAGSLEGTGSRETQYF. This chain joins TRBV7-2 and TRBJ2-5; 8 bases line up with TRBD1. The CDR3 totals 16 residues. CDR1 and CDR2 from the germline V gene are SGHTA and FQGNSA.

On this clonotype: It is likely a read error, because the conserved phenylalanine at the end of the CDR3 is missing. The chain uses TRBV5-5 and TRBJ2-7; D perhaps matches TRBD1 (6 bases). Germline V gene sequence: CDR1 SGHKS, CDR2 YYEKEE (reference sequence). The V and J ends lost 3 bases and 0 bases respectively, with 10 bases between them. This CDR3 contains 14 residues. The CDR3 reads CASSWGQFSYEQYS. In nucleotides, the CDR3 is TGTGCCAGCAGCTGGGGGCAGTTCTCCTACGAGCAGTACAGC.

This clonotype was detected only a few times. The rearrangement uses TRBV11-2 and TRBJ2-1; 7 bases match TRBD1. The length of the CDR3 is 16 residues. V lost 3 bases, J lost 2 bases, and 7 bases stayed unmatched. The germline gives CDR1 SGHAT, CDR2 FQNNGV. DNA of the CDR3: TGTGCCAGCAGCTTTTCACAGGGGCGACCCTACAATGAGCAGTTCTTC. Amino acid sequence: CASSFSQGRPYNEQFF.

The table lists this clonotype with many counts. The V and J genes are TRBV6-2 or TRBV6-3 and TRBJ2-1; perhaps TRBD2 as D (5 bases). Germline values: CDR1 MNHEY, CDR2 SVGEGT. The V and J ends lost 6 bases and 10 bases respectively, with 13 bases between them. This CDR3 comprises 12 residues. CDR3 in amino acids: CASRDLAVEQFF. CDR3 sequence (DNA): TGTGCCAGCAGGGATCTAGCTGTAGAGCAGTTCTTC.

The sample holds many counts of this clonotype. The V call is TRBV28, the J call TRBJ2-7; 7 positions agree with TRBD1. The germline gives CDR1 MDHEN, CDR2 SYDVKM. Trimming removed 5 bases from V and 2 bases from J; junction bases left unmatched: 9. The CDR3 is made up of 15 amino acids. This chain's CDR3 is CASSPGQVGTYEQYF. The CDR3, as DNA: TGTGCCAGCAGTCCCGGACAGGTTGGGACCTACGAGCAGTACTTC.

The rearrangement uses TRBV20-1 and TRBJ2-3; 13 bases are shared with TRBD2. This CDR3 has 16 amino acids. V was clipped by 4 bases and J by 2 bases; unmatched bases: 6. CDR1 and CDR2 (germline): DFQATT, SNEGSKA (reference sequence). CDR3: CSATNGLAGDTDTQYF. DNA of the CDR3: TGCAGTGCTACAAATGGACTAGCGGGAGACACAGATACGCAGTATTTT.